The sequence of this T cell receptor (beta chain) was determined in a study of blood T cells in healthy people across ages. Each donor had around 10 milliliters of peripheral blood drawn. Each sample gave at least 7 million isolated PBMCs. Together with a sample-barcoded 5' primer, a J-beta primer mix was included in a second PCR lasting about 7 to 11 cycles. Every single cDNA molecule received a tag from a template-switch adaptor with 12 random nucleotides. TCRdb re-called the 5' RACE reads with MiXCR, one entry per CDR3 protein. Of about 320,000 distinct CDR3 sequences in the sample, less than 30% were seen once. Per germline, CDR1 DFQATT and CDR2 SNEGSKA (reference sequence). This CDR3 is 13 amino acids long. Trimming removed 5 bases at V and 1 base at J, with 11 bases between. Study observations and caveats: Diversity figures based on one million T cells were deemed too low.

This clonotype turned up a few times. Its target is unknown. Sequenced input: blood. The genes are TRBV20-1 and TRBJ1-1; D gene unclear. This TCR was sampled from a woman in her seventies in good health. The chain's CDR3 is CSAAVRRNTEAFF. For the CDR3, the DNA is TGCAGTGCTGCCGTCAGGAGGAACACTGAAGCTTTCTTT.